These T cell receptor beta chains were read from a single sample in a study of blood T cell repertoires in COVID-19. TCRdb's table, derived via immunoSEQ multiplex PCR, lists solely in-frame clones and lacks some. The data show 60,000 or so clones, roughly 80% seen once. Sequenced: peripheral blood. These receptors were collected from a man aged 55 to 69 with acute or convalescent COVID-19. Each CDR3 is given without its conserved first and last residue. Rows may omit the clone size; those that give it use once, few, many or a size class.

size: .; V: TRBV5-6; J: TRBJ1-2; CDR3: ASRPDRAGGYT
size: .; V: TRBV19; J: TRBJ1-5; CDR3: ASSGTGQGNQPQH
size: .; V: TRBV7-9; J: TRBJ1-1; CDR3: ASSLGGLTEAF
size: .; V: TRBV19; J: TRBJ1-4; CDR3: ASSTGEDEKLF
size: once; V: TRBV12-3/TRBV12-4; J: TRBJ2-7; CDR3: ASRVTGSYEQY
size: .; V: TRBV7-2; J: TRBJ2-7; CDR3: ASSLGLGGSYEQY
size: .; V: TRBV5-5; J: TRBJ1-2; CDR3: ASSFSVSYGYT
size: few; V: TRBV7-9; J: TRBJ2-7; CDR3: ASSRSGSAGEQY
size: .; V: TRBV5-1; J: TRBJ2-7; CDR3: ASSLTPSGGYEQY
size: .; V: TRBV7-8; J: TRBJ1-5; CDR3: ASSLGPFSNDQPQH
size: .; V: TRBV5-1; J: TRBJ1-1; CDR3: ASSLVANTEAF
size: .; V: TRBV5-1; J: TRBJ2-7; CDR3: ASSLGLLSYEQY
size: .; V: TRBV6-5; J: TRBJ1-1; CDR3: AVQSGYPTEAF
size: once; V: TRBV18; J: TRBJ1-1; CDR3: ASSLRTGRNTEAF
size: once; V: TRBV7-6; J: TRBJ2-5; CDR3: ASSKTSGGVGQETQY
size: .; V: TRBV7-6; J: TRBJ2-5; CDR3: ASSLATQGAETQY
size: .; V: TRBV5-5; J: TRBJ1-2; CDR3: ASYPYGQGGYGYT
size: .; V: TRBV12-5; J: TRBJ1-6; CDR3: ASGSPPGQGNSPLH
size: .; V: TRBV2; J: TRBJ1-6; CDR3: ASSTGENSPLH
size: .; V: TRBV19; J: TRBJ1-5; CDR3: ASSIRSGQQPQH
size: once; V: TRBV24-1; J: TRBJ2-2; CDR3: ATSDQGTLSGTGELF
size: .; V: TRBV2; J: TRBJ1-1; CDR3: ASSEALTGGRDTEAF
size: .; V: TRBV7-2; J: TRBJ2-3; CDR3: ASSLGAGTDTQY
size: .; V: TRBV2; J: TRBJ1-1; CDR3: ASNAGFTEAF
size: .; V: TRBV7-9; J: TRBJ1-1; CDR3: ASSSFMSGTEAF
size: .; V: TRBV5-4; J: TRBJ2-1; CDR3: ASSPPGADEQF
size: .; V: TRBV28; J: TRBJ1-1; CDR3: ASSNRVLSVTEAF
size: .; V: TRBV9; J: TRBJ2-3; CDR3: ASSAPSGGAGGTDTQY
size: .; V: TRBV19; J: TRBJ1-4; CDR3: ASSPDRGQSTNEKLF
size: .; V: TRBV30; J: TRBJ1-2; CDR3: AWYGQHLYVYT
size: .; V: TRBV19; J: TRBJ2-1; CDR3: ASSIRTGGRYEQF
size: .; V: TRBV2; J: TRBJ2-4; CDR3: ASSADRARDIQY
size: .; V: TRBV5-1; J: TRBJ1-2; CDR3: ASSLVRLGDGYT
size: .; V: TRBV2; J: TRBJ1-4; CDR3: ASSRGLGTNEKLF
size: .; V: TRBV6-5; J: TRBJ1-3; CDR3: ASSFNRATVGNTIY
size: few; V: TRBV5-1; J: TRBJ2-7; CDR3: ASSTRDRGEYEQY
size: .; V: TRBV25-1; J: TRBJ1-1; CDR3: ASREQGKAF
size: once; V: TRBV7-2; J: TRBJ2-1; CDR3: ASILGPGGLYNEQF
size: .; V: TRBV11-2; J: TRBJ2-1; CDR3: ASSSNSGGNEQF
size: .; V: TRBV2; J: TRBJ1-1; CDR3: ASKSNSGNTEAF
size: .; V: TRBV7-9; J: TRBJ1-2; CDR3: ASSSGTGVAYGYT
size: .; V: TRBV25-1; J: TRBJ2-3; CDR3: ASKEGDTQY
size: .; V: TRBV6-5; J: TRBJ1-3; CDR3: ASRDSSSGNTIY
size: .; V: TRBV7-2; J: TRBJ2-3; CDR3: ASSSGPGTDTQY
size: .; V: TRBV7-8; J: TRBJ2-1; CDR3: ASSLGGGGIDEQF
size: .; V: TRBV27; J: TRBJ1-6; CDR3: ASRIDRALNSPLH
size: .; V: TRBV19; J: TRBJ2-7; CDR3: ASSWDRRTSTYEQY
size: .; V: TRBV7-8; J: TRBJ1-2; CDR3: ASRRQGNGYT
size: few; V: TRBV27; J: TRBJ1-5; CDR3: ASSPGTGNFNQPQH
size: .; V: TRBV11-2; J: TRBJ1-2; CDR3: ASTNRALYGYT
size: .; V: TRBV10-3; J: TRBJ1-3; CDR3: AIRTASGNTIY
size: .; V: TRBV2; J: TRBJ2-5; CDR3: ASSPQRVTGAETQY
size: .; V: TRBV5-1; J: TRBJ1-3; CDR3: ASSLGQSGNTIY
size: few; V: TRBV28; J: TRBJ2-2; CDR3: ASSEGRTGELF
size: .; V: TRBV7-2; J: TRBJ2-5; CDR3: ASSPGTGGYHQETQY
size: few; V: TRBV9; J: TRBJ1-3; CDR3: ASSAGISSGNTIY
size: once; V: TRBV18; J: TRBJ1-5; CDR3: ASSPRMGQFQH
size: .; V: TRBV27; J: TRBJ2-6; CDR3: ASSSGIAGANVLT